This T cell receptor (beta chain) came from a study of blood T cell repertoires in COVID-19. Study-level background: Donors in the United States, Italy and Spain gave samples during acute or convalescent COVID-19. Sources were T cells, B-cell-depleted T cells, or PBMCs; the material itself was cDNA or gDNA.

As processed by the authors: Cell counts per sample came from amplifying reference gene primers. Repertoires were generated with immunoSEQ multiplex PCR, while TCRdb's copy carries only in-frame clones and drops some. D and trimming come from the DNA, and the V and J calls and clone size come from that table. The sample includes around 150,000 clones, more than 65% of them seen just once. This CDR3 is 14 amino acids long. Trimming left V 5 bases short and J 5 bases short, with 15 bases between. Germline V lookup: CDR1 SGHAT, CDR2 FQNNGV. The specimen was peripheral blood. This sequence was found in a woman older than 75 with acute or convalescent COVID-19. The chain recombines TRBV11-2 with TRBJ1-2; perhaps TRBD1 as D (5 bases). CDR3 bases: TGTGCCAGCAGCGAAGTTGGGGCGGGGTATGGCTACACCTTC. It specifies CASSEVGAGYGYTF.